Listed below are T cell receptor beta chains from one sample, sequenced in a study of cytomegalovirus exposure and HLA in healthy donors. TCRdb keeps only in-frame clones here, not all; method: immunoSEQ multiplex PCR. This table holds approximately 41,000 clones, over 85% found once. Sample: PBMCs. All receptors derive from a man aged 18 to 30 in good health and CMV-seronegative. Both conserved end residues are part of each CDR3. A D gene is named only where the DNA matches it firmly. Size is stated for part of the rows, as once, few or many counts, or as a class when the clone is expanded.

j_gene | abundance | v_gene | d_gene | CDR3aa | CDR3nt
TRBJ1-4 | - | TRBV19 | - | CASSNGGLLGGEKLFF | TGTGCCAGTAGTAATGGAGGGCTTTTAGGAGGGGAAAAACTGTTTTTT
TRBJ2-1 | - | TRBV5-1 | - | CASSLTGDNNEQFF | TGCGCCAGCAGCTTGACCGGGGATAACAATGAGCAGTTCTTC
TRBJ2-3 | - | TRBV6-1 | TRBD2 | CASSVRVGRGGTDTQYF | TGTGCCAGCAGTGTCCGGGTAGGGCGGGGGGGCACAGATACGCAGTATTTT
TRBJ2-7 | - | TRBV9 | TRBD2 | CASSVGGGGRYEQYF | TGTGCCAGCAGCGTAGGGGGGGGCGGGAGGTACGAGCAGTACTTC
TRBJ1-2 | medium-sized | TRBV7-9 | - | CASSPPGSYGYTF | TGTGCCAGCAGCCCTCCAGGGTCCTATGGCTACACCTTC
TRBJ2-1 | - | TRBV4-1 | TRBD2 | CASSQDQVSGGLLSSYNEQFF | TGCGCCAGCAGCCAAGATCAGGTCAGCGGGGGCCTGTTGAGCTCCTACAATGAGCAGTTCTTC
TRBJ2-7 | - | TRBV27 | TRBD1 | CASSLWTGAEQYF | TGTGCCAGCAGTTTATGGACAGGGGCCGAGCAGTACTTC
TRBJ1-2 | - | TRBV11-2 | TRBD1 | CASSFRQGTDYGYTF | TGTGCCAGCAGCTTTCGACAGGGGACGGACTATGGCTACACCTTC
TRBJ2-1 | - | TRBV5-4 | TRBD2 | CASSLAASGIIRGEQFF | TGTGCCAGCAGCTTGGCTGCTAGCGGGATCATAAGGGGTGAGCAGTTCTTC
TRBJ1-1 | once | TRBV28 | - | CASSLQNTEAFF | TGTGCCAGCAGTTTACAGAACACTGAAGCTTTCTTT
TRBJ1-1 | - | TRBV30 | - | CASRGYSNTEAFF | TGTGCCTCCAGGGGTTATTCGAACACTGAAGCTTTCTTT
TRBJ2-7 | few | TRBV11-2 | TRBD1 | CASSLSSDRPLTYEQYF | TGTGCCAGCAGCTTATCTTCGGACAGGCCTCTTACCTACGAGCAGTACTTC
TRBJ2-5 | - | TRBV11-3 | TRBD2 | CASSLGAAGGRETQYF | TGTGCCAGCAGCTTAGGCGCAGCGGGGGGGCGAGAGACCCAGTACTTC
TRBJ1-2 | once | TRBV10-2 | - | CASLQGAYGYTF | TGCGCCAGCCTACAGGGAGCCTATGGCTACACCTTC
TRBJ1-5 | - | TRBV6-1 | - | CASSEATHSRPQHF | TGTGCCAGCAGTGAAGCCACCCACAGTCGGCCCCAGCATTTT
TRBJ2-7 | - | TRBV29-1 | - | CSVERLGNEQYF | TGCAGCGTTGAACGTCTCGGGAACGAGCAGTACTTC
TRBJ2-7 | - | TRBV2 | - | CASTSFGGTYEQYF | TGTGCCAGCACATCATTCGGGGGTACCTACGAGCAGTACTTC
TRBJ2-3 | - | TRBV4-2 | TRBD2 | CASSQPGTSGDTQYF | TGTGCCAGCAGCCAACCCGGGACTAGCGGGGATACGCAGTATTTT
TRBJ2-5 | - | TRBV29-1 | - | CSVPLAKEETQYF | TGCAGCGTTCCTCTAGCGAAGGAAGAGACCCAGTACTTC
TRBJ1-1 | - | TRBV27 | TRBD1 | CASSQRQGSEAFF | TGTGCCAGCAGTCAACGACAGGGGTCTGAAGCTTTCTTT
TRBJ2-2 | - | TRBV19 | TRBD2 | CASDTSGRFHTGELFF | TGTGCCAGTGACACTAGCGGGAGATTCCACACCGGGGAGCTGTTTTTT
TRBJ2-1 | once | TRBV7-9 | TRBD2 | CASSLARLAGGLYNEQFF | TGTGCCAGCAGCTTAGCCCGACTAGCGGGAGGGCTCTACAATGAGCAGTTCTTC
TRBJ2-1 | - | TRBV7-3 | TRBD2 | CASSLRLAGGNEQFF | TGTGCCAGCAGCTTAAGGCTAGCGGGAGGGAATGAGCAGTTCTTC
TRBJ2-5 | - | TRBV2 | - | CASTPDGVQETQYF | TGTGCCAGCACGCCGGATGGAGTCCAAGAGACCCAGTACTTC
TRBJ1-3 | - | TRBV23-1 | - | CASSSMFFRNTIYF | TGCGCCAGCAGTTCAATGTTTTTCAGAAACACCATATATTTT
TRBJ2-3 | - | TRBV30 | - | CAWSVDWADTQYF | TGTGCCTGGAGTGTAGACTGGGCAGATACGCAGTATTTT
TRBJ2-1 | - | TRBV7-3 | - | CASSAAGMSEQFF | TGTGCCAGCAGTGCGGCGGGAATGAGTGAGCAGTTCTTC
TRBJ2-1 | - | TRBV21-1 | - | CASSNRSTPLYNEQFF | TGTGCCAGCAGCAATCGTTCAACTCCACTTTACAATGAGCAGTTCTTC
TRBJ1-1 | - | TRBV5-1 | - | CASRLSGPRETEAFF | TGCGCCAGCAGATTATCAGGGCCCCGGGAGACTGAAGCTTTCTTT
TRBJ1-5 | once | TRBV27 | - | CASSLAQGMHQPQHF | TGTGCCAGCAGTTTAGCTCAGGGTATGCATCAGCCCCAGCATTTT
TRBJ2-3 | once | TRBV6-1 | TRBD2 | CASSATSGGATDTQYF | TGTGCCAGCAGTGCCACTAGCGGGGGGGCCACAGATACGCAGTATTTT
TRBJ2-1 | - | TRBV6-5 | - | CASSYSISASSEQFF | TGTGCCAGCAGTTACTCTATAAGTGCCTCTAGTGAGCAGTTCTTC